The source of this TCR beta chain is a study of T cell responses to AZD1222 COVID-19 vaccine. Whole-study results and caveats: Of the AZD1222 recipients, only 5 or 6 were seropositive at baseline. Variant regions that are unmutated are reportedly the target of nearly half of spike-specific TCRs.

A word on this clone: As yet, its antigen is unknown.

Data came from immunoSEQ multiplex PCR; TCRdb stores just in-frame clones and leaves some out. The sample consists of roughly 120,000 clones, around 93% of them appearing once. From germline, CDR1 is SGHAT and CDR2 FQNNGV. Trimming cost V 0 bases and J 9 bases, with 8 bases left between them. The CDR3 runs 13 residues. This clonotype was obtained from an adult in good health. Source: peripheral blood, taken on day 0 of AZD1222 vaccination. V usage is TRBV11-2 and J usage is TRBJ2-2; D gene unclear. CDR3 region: CASSLDLRRELFF. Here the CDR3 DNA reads TGTGCCAGCAGCTTAGATCTGCGCCGGGAGCTGTTTTTT.